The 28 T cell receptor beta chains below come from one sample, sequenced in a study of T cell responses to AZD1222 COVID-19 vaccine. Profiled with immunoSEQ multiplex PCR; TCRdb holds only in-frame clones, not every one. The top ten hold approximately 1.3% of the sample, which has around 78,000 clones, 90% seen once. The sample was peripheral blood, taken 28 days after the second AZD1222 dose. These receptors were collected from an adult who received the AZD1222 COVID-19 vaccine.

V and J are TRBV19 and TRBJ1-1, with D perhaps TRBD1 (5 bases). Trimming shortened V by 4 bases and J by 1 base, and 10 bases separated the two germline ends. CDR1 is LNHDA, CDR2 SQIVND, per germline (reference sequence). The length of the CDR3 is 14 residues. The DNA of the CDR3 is TGTGCCAGTAGTACCCTTGGGGGGAACACTGAAGCTTTCTTT. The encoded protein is CASSTLGGNTEAFF.

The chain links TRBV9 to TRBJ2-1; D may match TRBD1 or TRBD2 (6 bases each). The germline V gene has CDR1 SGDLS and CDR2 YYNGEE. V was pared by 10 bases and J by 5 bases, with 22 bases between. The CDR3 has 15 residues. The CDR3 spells CASGRGGGFHNEQFF. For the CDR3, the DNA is TGTGCCTCCGGTCGAGGAGGGGGGTTCCACAATGAGCAGTTCTTC.

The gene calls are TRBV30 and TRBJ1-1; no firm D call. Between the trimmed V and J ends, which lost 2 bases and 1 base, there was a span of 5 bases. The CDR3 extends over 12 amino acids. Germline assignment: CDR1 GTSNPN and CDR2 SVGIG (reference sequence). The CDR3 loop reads CAWSKQNTEAFF. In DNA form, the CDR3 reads TGTGCCTGGAGTAAACAGAACACTGAAGCTTTCTTT. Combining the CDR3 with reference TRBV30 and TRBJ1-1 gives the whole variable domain SQTIHQWPATLVQPVGSPLSLECTVEGTSNPNLYWYRQAAGRGLQLLFYSVGIGQISSEVPQNLSASRPQDRQFILSSKKLLLSDSGFYLCAWSKQNTEAFFGQGTRLTVV.

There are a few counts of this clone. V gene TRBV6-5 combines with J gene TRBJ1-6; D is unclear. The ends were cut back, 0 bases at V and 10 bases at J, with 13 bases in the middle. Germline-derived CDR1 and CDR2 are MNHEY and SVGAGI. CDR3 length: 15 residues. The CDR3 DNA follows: TGTGCCAGCAGTTACTCGAGCCCCGAAGACTCACCCCTCCACTTT. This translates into CASSYSSPEDSPLHF.

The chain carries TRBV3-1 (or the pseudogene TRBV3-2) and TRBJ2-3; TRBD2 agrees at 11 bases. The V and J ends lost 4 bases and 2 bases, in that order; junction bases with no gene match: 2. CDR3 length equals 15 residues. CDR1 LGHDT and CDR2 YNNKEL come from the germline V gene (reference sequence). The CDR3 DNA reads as TGTGCCAGCAGCCCTAGCGGGGGGAACACAGATACGCAGTATTTT. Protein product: CASSPSGGNTDTQYF.

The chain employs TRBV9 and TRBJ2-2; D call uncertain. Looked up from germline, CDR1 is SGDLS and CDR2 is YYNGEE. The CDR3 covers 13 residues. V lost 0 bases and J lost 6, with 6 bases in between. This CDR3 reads CASSVAPPGELFF. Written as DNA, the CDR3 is TGTGCCAGCAGCGTAGCCCCCCCCGGGGAGCTGTTTTTT.

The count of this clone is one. Written as DNA, the CDR3 is TGTGCCAGCAGTCTCGGGATTAACTATGGCTACACCTTC. It is translated as CASSLGINYGYTF. The chain uses TRBV28 and TRBJ1-2; D remains ambiguous. The CDR3 runs 13 residues. CDR1 is MDHEN, CDR2 SYDVKM, per germline. V lost 5 bases to trimming and J lost 1 base, with 8 bases between them.

CDR3 loop: CASSPLNTGELFF. The CDR3 DNA reads TGTGCCAGCAGCCCATTGAACACCGGGGAGCTGTTTTTT. The V and J genes are TRBV7-2 and TRBJ2-2; D is uncertain. The CDR3 totals 13 residues. Germline V gives CDR1 SGHTA, CDR2 FQGNSA. V gave up 5 bases and J gave up 1 base, with 5 bases separating them.

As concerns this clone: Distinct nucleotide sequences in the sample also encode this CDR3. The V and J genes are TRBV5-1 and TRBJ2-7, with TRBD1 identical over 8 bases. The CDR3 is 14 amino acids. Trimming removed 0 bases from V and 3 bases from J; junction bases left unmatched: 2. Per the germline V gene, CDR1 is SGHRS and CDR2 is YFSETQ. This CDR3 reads CASSLGDRSYEQYF. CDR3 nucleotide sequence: TGCGCCAGCAGCTTGGGGGACAGGAGCTACGAGCAGTACTTC. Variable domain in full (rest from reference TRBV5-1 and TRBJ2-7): KAGVTQTPRYLIKTRGQQVTLSCSPISGHRSVSWYQQTPGQGLQFLFEYFSETQRNKGNFPGRFSGRQFSNSRSEMNVSTLELGDSALYLCASSLGDRSYEQYFGPGTRLTVT.

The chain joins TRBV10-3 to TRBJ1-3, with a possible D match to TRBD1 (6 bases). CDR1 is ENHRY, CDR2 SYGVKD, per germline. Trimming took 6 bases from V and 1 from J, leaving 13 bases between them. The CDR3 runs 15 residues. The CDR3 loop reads CAIRTPDRSGNTIYF. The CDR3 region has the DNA TGTGCCATCAGAACGCCCGACAGGTCTGGAAACACCATATATTTT.

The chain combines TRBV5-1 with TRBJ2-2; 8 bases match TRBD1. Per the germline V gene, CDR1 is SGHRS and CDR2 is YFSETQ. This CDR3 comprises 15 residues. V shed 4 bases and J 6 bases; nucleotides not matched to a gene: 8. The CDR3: CASSRQGSPPGELFF. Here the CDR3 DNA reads TGCGCCAGCAGCCGACAGGGGTCCCCTCCCGGGGAGCTGTTTTTT.

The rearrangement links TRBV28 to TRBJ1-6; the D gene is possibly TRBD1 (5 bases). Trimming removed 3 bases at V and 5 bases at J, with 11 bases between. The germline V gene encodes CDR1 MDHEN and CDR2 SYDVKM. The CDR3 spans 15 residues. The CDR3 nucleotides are TGTGCCAGCAGTTTGGGGGATCGGGATAATTCACCCCTCCACTTT. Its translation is CASSLGDRDNSPLHF. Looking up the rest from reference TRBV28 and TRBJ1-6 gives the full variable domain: DVKVTQSSRYLVKRTGEKVFLECVQDMDHENMFWYRQDPGLGLRLIYFSYDVKMKEKGDIPEGYSVSREKKERFSLILESASTNQTSMYLCASSLGDRDNSPLHFGNGTRLTVT.

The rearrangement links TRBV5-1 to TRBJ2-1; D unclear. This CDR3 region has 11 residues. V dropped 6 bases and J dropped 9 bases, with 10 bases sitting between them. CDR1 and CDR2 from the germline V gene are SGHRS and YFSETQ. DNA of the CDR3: TGCGCCAGCAAGGGTCAAAGTGAGCAGTTCTTC. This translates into CASKGQSEQFF. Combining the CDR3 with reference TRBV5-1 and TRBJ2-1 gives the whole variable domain KAGVTQTPRYLIKTRGQQVTLSCSPISGHRSVSWYQQTPGQGLQFLFEYFSETQRNKGNFPGRFSGRQFSNSRSEMNVSTLELGDSALYLCASKGQSEQFFGPGTRLTVL.

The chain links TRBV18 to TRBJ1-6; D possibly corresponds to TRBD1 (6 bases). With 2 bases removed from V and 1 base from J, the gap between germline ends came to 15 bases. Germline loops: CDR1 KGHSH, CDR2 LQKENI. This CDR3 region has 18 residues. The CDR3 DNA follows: TGTGCCAGCTCACCAGTCACGGGGGACAAGTCCTATAATTCACCCCTCCACTTT. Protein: CASSPVTGDKSYNSPLHF.

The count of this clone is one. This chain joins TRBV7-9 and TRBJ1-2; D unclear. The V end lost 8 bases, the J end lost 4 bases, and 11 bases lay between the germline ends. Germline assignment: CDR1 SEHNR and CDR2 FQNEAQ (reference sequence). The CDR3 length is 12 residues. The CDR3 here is CASSREPYGYTF. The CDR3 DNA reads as TGTGCCAGCTCCCGGGAGCCCTATGGCTACACCTTC.

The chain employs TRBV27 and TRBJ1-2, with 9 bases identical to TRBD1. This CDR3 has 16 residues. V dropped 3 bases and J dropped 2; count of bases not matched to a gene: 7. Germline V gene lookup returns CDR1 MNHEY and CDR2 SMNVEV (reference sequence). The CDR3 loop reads CASSFSTGGRNYGYTF. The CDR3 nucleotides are TGTGCCAGCAGTTTTTCGACAGGGGGTAGAAACTATGGCTACACCTTC.

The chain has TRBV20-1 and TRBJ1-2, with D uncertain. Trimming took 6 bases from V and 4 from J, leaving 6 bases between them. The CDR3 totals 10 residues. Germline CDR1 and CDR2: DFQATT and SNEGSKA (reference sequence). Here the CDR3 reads CSALLYGYTF. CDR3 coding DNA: TGCAGTGCGCTCCTCTATGGCTACACCTTC.

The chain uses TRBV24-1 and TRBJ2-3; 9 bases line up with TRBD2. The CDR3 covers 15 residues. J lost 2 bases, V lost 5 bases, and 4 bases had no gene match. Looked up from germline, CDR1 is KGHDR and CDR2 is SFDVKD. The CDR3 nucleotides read TGTGCCACCAGTGGGTCTAGCGGGACCACAGATACGCAGTATTTT. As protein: CATSGSSGTTDTQYF.

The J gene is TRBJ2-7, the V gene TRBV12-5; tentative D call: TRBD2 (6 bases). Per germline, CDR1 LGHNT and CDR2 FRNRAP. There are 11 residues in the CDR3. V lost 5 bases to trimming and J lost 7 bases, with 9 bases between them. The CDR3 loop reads CASGGGSEQYF. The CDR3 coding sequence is TGTGCTAGTGGTGGGGGGAGTGAGCAGTACTTC.

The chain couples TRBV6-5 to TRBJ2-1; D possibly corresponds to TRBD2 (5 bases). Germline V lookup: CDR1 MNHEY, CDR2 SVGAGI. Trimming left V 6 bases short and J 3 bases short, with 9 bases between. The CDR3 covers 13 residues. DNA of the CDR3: TGTGCCAGCAGGTCCGGGGACTACAATGAGCAGTTCTTC. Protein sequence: CASRSGDYNEQFF.

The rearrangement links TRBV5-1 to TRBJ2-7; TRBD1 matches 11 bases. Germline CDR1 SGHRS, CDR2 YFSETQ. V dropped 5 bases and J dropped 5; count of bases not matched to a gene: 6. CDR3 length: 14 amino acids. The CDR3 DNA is TGCGCCAGCAGTTCCGGGACAGGGGGAGACGAGCAGTACTTC. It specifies CASSSGTGGDEQYF.

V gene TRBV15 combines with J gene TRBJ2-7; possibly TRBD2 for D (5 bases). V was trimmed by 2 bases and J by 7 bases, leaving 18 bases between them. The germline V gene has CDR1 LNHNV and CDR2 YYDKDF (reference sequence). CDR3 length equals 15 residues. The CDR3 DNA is TGTGCCACCAGCAGACCCTCCCGGGAAACGGGGGAGCAGTACTTC. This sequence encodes CATSRPSRETGEQYF.

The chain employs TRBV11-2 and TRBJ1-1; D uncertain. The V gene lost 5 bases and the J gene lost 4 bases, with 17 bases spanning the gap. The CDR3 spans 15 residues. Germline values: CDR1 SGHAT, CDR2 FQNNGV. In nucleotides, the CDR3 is TGTGCCAGCAGCCCGATATTTGGGCGAGGCACTGAAGCTTTCTTT. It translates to CASSPIFGRGTEAFF.

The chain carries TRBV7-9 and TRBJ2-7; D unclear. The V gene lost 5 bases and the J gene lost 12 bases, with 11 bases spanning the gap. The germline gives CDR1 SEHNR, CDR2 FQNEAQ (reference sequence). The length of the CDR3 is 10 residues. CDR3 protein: CASSAVGRYF. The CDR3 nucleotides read TGTGCCAGCAGCGCTGTGGGTCGGTACTTC.

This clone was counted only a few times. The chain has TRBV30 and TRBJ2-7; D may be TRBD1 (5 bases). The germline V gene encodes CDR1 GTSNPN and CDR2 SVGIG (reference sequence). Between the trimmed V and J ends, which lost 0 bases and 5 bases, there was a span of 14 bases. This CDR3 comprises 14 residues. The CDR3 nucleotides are TGTGCCTGGAGTGTGAGGCAGGGTGCGGACGAGCAGTACTTC. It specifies CAWSVRQGADEQYF. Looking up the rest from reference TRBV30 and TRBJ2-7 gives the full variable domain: SQTIHQWPATLVQPVGSPLSLECTVEGTSNPNLYWYRQAAGRGLQLLFYSVGIGQISSEVPQNLSASRPQDRQFILSSKKLLLSDSGFYLCAWSVRQGADEQYFGPGTRLTVT.

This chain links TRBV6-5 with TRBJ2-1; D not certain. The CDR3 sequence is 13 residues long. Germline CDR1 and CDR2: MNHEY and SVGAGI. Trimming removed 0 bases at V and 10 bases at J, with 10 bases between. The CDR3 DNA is TGTGCCAGCAGTTACTCGATCGGGCTGGAGCAGTTCTTC. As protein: CASSYSIGLEQFF.

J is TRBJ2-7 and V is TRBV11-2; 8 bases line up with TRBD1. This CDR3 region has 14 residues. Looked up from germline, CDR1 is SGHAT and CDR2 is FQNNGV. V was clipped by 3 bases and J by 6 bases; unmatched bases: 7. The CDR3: CASSFGTGSFEQYF. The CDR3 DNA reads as TGTGCCAGCAGCTTCGGGACAGGATCATTCGAGCAGTACTTC. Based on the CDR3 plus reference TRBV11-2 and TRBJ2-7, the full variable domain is EAGVAQSPRYKIIEKRQSVAFWCNPISGHATLYWYQQILGQGPKLLIQFQNNGVVDDSQLPKDRFSAERLKGVDSTLKIQPAKLEDSAVYLCASSFGTGSFEQYFGPGTRLTVT.

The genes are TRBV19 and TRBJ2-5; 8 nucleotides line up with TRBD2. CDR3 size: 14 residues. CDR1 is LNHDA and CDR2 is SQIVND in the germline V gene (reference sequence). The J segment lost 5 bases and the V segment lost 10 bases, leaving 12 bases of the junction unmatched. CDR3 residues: CATSPGGAGETQYF. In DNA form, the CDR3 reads TGTGCCACCTCCCCCGGGGGGGCAGGGGAGACCCAGTACTTC.